This is a list of T cell receptor beta chains from one sample in a study of CD8+ T cells in alopecia areata. This table comes from immunoSEQ multiplex PCR, and its TCRdb copy is limited to in-frame clones, with some not included. The repertoire holds fewer than 250,000 clones, 50% to 75% seen once, with roughly 4.2% in the top ten. The source material was CD4+ T cells sorted from blood, sampled at week 4, from a patient treated with tofacitinib. These TCRs come from a human donor with alopecia areata. The CDR3 runs from the conserved cysteine through the conserved F or W. A D gene is named only where the DNA matches it firmly. Clone size is not always given. Where it is, it says once, few, many or a class for expanded clones.

d_call: TRBD1; clone_size: -; j_call: TRBJ2-7; v_call: TRBV5-1; cdr3_aa: CASSFAGGFNEQYF; cdr3_nt: TGCGCCAGCAGCTTCGCAGGGGGCTTCAACGAGCAGTACTTC
d_call: -; clone_size: -; j_call: TRBJ1-2; v_call: TRBV5-6; cdr3_aa: CASSLGGYGYTF; cdr3_nt: TGTGCCAGCAGCTTGGGGGGCTATGGCTACACCTTC
d_call: -; clone_size: -; j_call: TRBJ2-3; v_call: TRBV29-1; cdr3_aa: CSARRWGGTDTQYF; cdr3_nt: TGCAGCGCCCGCCGGTGGGGGGGCACAGATACGCAGTATTTT
d_call: -; clone_size: few; j_call: TRBJ2-1; v_call: TRBV19; cdr3_aa: CASSIRLDNNEQFF; cdr3_nt: TGTGCCAGTAGTATCCGATTAGATAACAATGAGCAGTTCTTC
d_call: TRBD1; clone_size: few; j_call: TRBJ2-2; v_call: TRBV29-1; cdr3_aa: CSTGGTGELFF; cdr3_nt: TGCAGCACAGGGGGCACCGGGGAGCTGTTTTTT
d_call: -; clone_size: few; j_call: TRBJ1-5; v_call: TRBV29-1; cdr3_aa: CSVRQTAEAGQPQHF; cdr3_nt: TGCAGCGTTAGGCAGACGGCCGAGGCTGGTCAGCCCCAGCATTTT
d_call: -; clone_size: -; j_call: TRBJ2-2; v_call: TRBV30; cdr3_aa: CACMDSMNTGELFF; cdr3_nt: TGTGCCTGTATGGACAGCATGAACACCGGGGAGCTGTTTTTT
d_call: -; clone_size: -; j_call: TRBJ2-7; v_call: TRBV6-5; cdr3_aa: CASRGDGYEQYF; cdr3_nt: TGTGCCAGCAGGGGGGACGGCTACGAGCAGTACTTC
d_call: -; clone_size: -; j_call: TRBJ2-5; v_call: TRBV29-1; cdr3_aa: CSAALISQETQYF; cdr3_nt: TGCAGCGCTGCACTTATAAGCCAAGAGACCCAGTACTTC
d_call: TRBD2; clone_size: -; j_call: TRBJ2-1; v_call: TRBV30; cdr3_aa: CAWRSLAGGNEQFF; cdr3_nt: TGTGCCTGGAGGTCCCTAGCGGGGGGCAATGAGCAGTTCTTC
d_call: -; clone_size: -; j_call: TRBJ2-7; v_call: TRBV7-2; cdr3_aa: CASSLGGGTYEQYF; cdr3_nt: TGTGCCAGCAGCTTAGGCGGCGGAACCTACGAGCAGTACTTC
d_call: -; clone_size: -; j_call: TRBJ2-1; v_call: TRBV29-1; cdr3_aa: CSVEVGGSWFF; cdr3_nt: TGCAGCGTTGAAGTAGGGGGTTCTTGGTTCTTC
d_call: -; clone_size: -; j_call: TRBJ1-4; v_call: TRBV14; cdr3_aa: CASSLIPGRELFF; cdr3_nt: TGTGCCAGCAGCCTTATACCCGGGAGGGAACTGTTTTTT
d_call: -; clone_size: -; j_call: TRBJ2-7; v_call: TRBV6-1; cdr3_aa: CASRAPTRDEQYF; cdr3_nt: TGTGCCAGCAGGGCCCCGACCAGGGACGAGCAGTACTTC
d_call: -; clone_size: -; j_call: TRBJ2-7; v_call: TRBV6-6; cdr3_aa: CASSSGTVTYEQYF; cdr3_nt: TGTGCCAGCAGCTCCGGGACGGTAACCTACGAGCAGTACTTC
d_call: -; clone_size: -; j_call: TRBJ2-3; v_call: TRBV7-6; cdr3_aa: CASGGPQIDTQYF; cdr3_nt: TGTGCCAGCGGAGGGCCCCAGATAGATACGCAGTATTTT
d_call: TRBD1; clone_size: -; j_call: TRBJ1-1; v_call: TRBV29-1; cdr3_aa: CSVRQGANTEAFF; cdr3_nt: TGCAGCGTAAGACAGGGGGCGAACACTGAAGCTTTCTTT
d_call: -; clone_size: -; j_call: TRBJ1-4; v_call: TRBV7-2; cdr3_aa: CASSLAAATNEKLFF; cdr3_nt: TGTGCCAGCAGCTTAGCGGCAGCAACTAATGAAAAACTGTTTTTT
d_call: -; clone_size: few; j_call: TRBJ1-5; v_call: TRBV4-2; cdr3_aa: CASSQGGSNQPQHF; cdr3_nt: TGTGCCAGCAGCCAAGGGGGCAGCAATCAGCCCCAGCATTTT
d_call: TRBD2; clone_size: once; j_call: TRBJ2-1; v_call: TRBV10-1; cdr3_aa: CASSDSGGAYNEQFF; cdr3_nt: TGCGCCAGCAGTGATAGCGGGGGGGCCTACAATGAGCAGTTCTTC
d_call: -; clone_size: -; j_call: TRBJ2-4; v_call: TRBV7-9; cdr3_aa: CASSFAGGGNIQYF; cdr3_nt: TGTGCCAGCAGCTTCGCTGGGGGCGGCAACATTCAGTACTTC
d_call: -; clone_size: -; j_call: TRBJ2-2; v_call: TRBV29-1; cdr3_aa: CSVTRTTGELFF; cdr3_nt: TGCAGCGTTACGAGGACTACCGGGGAGCTGTTTTTT
d_call: -; clone_size: few; j_call: TRBJ2-4; v_call: TRBV4-1; cdr3_aa: CASSVTSGGKNIQYF; cdr3_nt: TGCGCCAGCAGCGTGACTAGTGGCGGCAAAAACATTCAGTACTTC
d_call: -; clone_size: -; j_call: TRBJ2-5; v_call: TRBV5-4; cdr3_aa: CASSFGSQETQYF; cdr3_nt: TGTGCCAGCAGCTTCGGCAGCCAAGAGACCCAGTACTTC
d_call: TRBD1; clone_size: -; j_call: TRBJ1-4; v_call: TRBV6-5; cdr3_aa: CASSYSTGTGGELFF; cdr3_nt: TGTGCCAGCAGTTACTCGACCGGGACAGGGGGAGAACTGTTTTTT
d_call: -; clone_size: -; j_call: TRBJ2-7; v_call: TRBV7-9; cdr3_aa: CASSPISGRPKYF; cdr3_nt: TGTGCCAGCAGCCCGATCTCGGGACGCCCCAAGTACTTC
d_call: -; clone_size: once; j_call: TRBJ2-5; v_call: TRBV30; cdr3_aa: CAWSVLEETQYF; cdr3_nt: TGTGCCTGGAGTGTACTGGAAGAGACCCAGTACTTC
d_call: -; clone_size: few; j_call: TRBJ1-5; v_call: TRBV29-1; cdr3_aa: CSVVSGQESPQHF; cdr3_nt: TGCAGCGTTGTTTCTGGACAAGAGTCTCCCCAGCATTTT
d_call: -; clone_size: -; j_call: TRBJ1-6; v_call: TRBV30; cdr3_aa: CAWSVISSPLHF; cdr3_nt: TGTGCCTGGAGTGTAATTTCGTCGCCCCTCCACTTT
d_call: -; clone_size: -; j_call: TRBJ2-1; v_call: TRBV29-1; cdr3_aa: CSVQTNYNEQFF; cdr3_nt: TGCAGCGTCCAAACTAACTACAATGAGCAGTTCTTC
d_call: -; clone_size: -; j_call: TRBJ2-6; v_call: TRBV28; cdr3_aa: CASLTTGTDVLTF; cdr3_nt: TGTGCCAGCCTAACGACAGGCACCGACGTCCTGACTTTC
d_call: -; clone_size: few; j_call: TRBJ1-6; v_call: TRBV30; cdr3_aa: CAWSVAQGIAPLHF; cdr3_nt: TGTGCCTGGAGTGTAGCCCAGGGGATAGCACCCCTCCACTTT
d_call: -; clone_size: once; j_call: TRBJ1-1; v_call: TRBV18; cdr3_aa: CASSLLGAVEAFF; cdr3_nt: TGTGCCAGCTCACTCCTGGGGGCGGTTGAAGCTTTCTTT
d_call: -; clone_size: -; j_call: TRBJ1-5; v_call: TRBV2; cdr3_aa: CASSFTGISNQPQHF; cdr3_nt: TGTGCCAGCAGTTTCACAGGTATTAGCAATCAGCCCCAGCATTTT
d_call: -; clone_size: few; j_call: TRBJ2-3; v_call: TRBV6-5; cdr3_aa: CASIKTGADTQYF; cdr3_nt: TGTGCCAGCATCAAAACAGGAGCAGATACGCAGTATTTT
d_call: -; clone_size: once; j_call: TRBJ1-5; v_call: TRBV2; cdr3_aa: CASSDEGNQPQHF; cdr3_nt: TGTGCCAGCAGTGATGAGGGCAATCAGCCCCAGCATTTT
d_call: -; clone_size: -; j_call: TRBJ1-2; v_call: TRBV2; cdr3_aa: CASSGQGSPYGYTF; cdr3_nt: TGTGCCAGCAGTGGGCAGGGGAGCCCCTATGGCTACACCTTC